Below, 20 T cell receptor beta chains from the same sample are listed, as sequenced in a study of blood T cell repertoires in COVID-19. Libraries were prepared by immunoSEQ multiplex PCR; TCRdb keeps only in-frame clonotypes and omits some of them. The sample has under 400,000 clones; around 90% are singletons. Source material: peripheral blood. The receptors stem from a man aged 18 to 29 with active or convalescent COVID-19.

The chain is built from TRBV4-1 and TRBJ2-6; D possibly corresponds to TRBD1 (5 bases). CDR3 length: 16 residues. With 5 bases removed from V and 1 base from J, the gap between germline ends came to 12 bases. Germline lookup yields CDR1 MGHRA and CDR2 YSYEKL. In DNA, the CDR3 is TGCGCCAGCAGCGCCGCGACAGATTCTGGGGCCAACGTCCTGACTTTC. This encodes CASSAATDSGANVLTF.

The J gene is TRBJ2-7, the V gene TRBV25-1, with TRBD2 identical over 11 bases. V dropped 7 bases and J dropped 0; count of bases not matched to a gene: 11. The CDR3 length is 17 residues. Germline-derived CDR1 and CDR2 are MGHDK and SYGVNS. CDR3 residues: CASTGLAGPASSYEQYF. The CDR3, as DNA: TGTGCCAGCACCGGACTAGCGGGCCCAGCAAGCTCCTACGAGCAGTACTTC.

V and J are TRBV27 and TRBJ1-1, with 8 bases matching TRBD1. V dropped 5 bases and J dropped 0; count of bases not matched to a gene: 5. Looked up from germline, CDR1 is MNHEY and CDR2 is SMNVEV (reference sequence). The CDR3 covers 15 residues. The CDR3 region is CASSQDRALNTEAFF. In nucleotides, the CDR3 is TGTGCCAGCAGTCAGGACAGGGCTCTGAACACTGAAGCTTTCTTT.

The chain joins TRBV6-6 to TRBJ1-4; 10 nucleotides match TRBD1. Germline V gene data show CDR1 as MNHNY and CDR2 as SVGAGI (reference sequence). The CDR3 spans 15 residues. V shed 6 bases and J 7 bases; nucleotides not matched to a gene: 8. CDR3: CASRRTGTGVEKLFF. The DNA of the CDR3 is TGTGCCAGCAGGAGAACCGGGACAGGGGTTGAAAAACTGTTTTTT.

Concerning this clone itself: Other nucleotide sequences in the sample specify the same CDR3. The chain links TRBV19 to TRBJ1-5, with TRBD1 identical over 7 bases. Germline V gene sequence: CDR1 LNHDA, CDR2 SQIVND (reference sequence). The CDR3 is made up of 15 amino acids. With 1 base clipped from V and 1 base from J, the junction kept 1 base outside the gene matches. CDR3 protein: CASSIGQGSNQPQHF. In nucleotides, the CDR3 is TGTGCCAGTAGTATAGGACAGGGAAGCAATCAGCCCCAGCATTTT.

V and J are TRBV6-6 and TRBJ2-1; TRBD2 is a possible D gene (5 bases). The length of the CDR3 is 16 residues. The V and J ends lost 0 bases and 3 bases respectively, with 12 bases between them. Looked up from germline, CDR1 is MNHNY and CDR2 is SVGAGI (reference sequence). Written as DNA, the CDR3 is TGTGCCAGCAGTTACTCGAAACGGGATAACTACAATGAGCAGTTCTTC. Translation: CASSYSKRDNYNEQFF.

V gene TRBV11-2 combines with J gene TRBJ1-4, with D tentatively TRBD1 (6 bases). The CDR3 has 15 amino acids. Germline CDR1 reads SGHAT; CDR2 reads FQNNGV. With 5 bases removed from V and 4 bases from J, the gap between germline ends came to 14 bases. CDR3 protein: CASSPWTAYNEKLFF. The DNA for the CDR3 is TGTGCCAGCAGCCCGTGGACAGCTTATAATGAAAAACTGTTTTTT.

This clone was detected a few times. This chain connects TRBV5-1 to TRBJ1-5; TRBD1 aligns across 8 bases. V shed 4 bases, J shed 0 bases, and the junction held 15 bases outside the gene matches. The CDR3 runs 19 residues. Germline V gene sequence: CDR1 SGHRS, CDR2 YFSETQ. The CDR3 DNA follows: TGCGCCAGCAGCGGCGTACCGGGACAGGAGCTATATAGCAATCAGCCCCAGCATTTT. Encoded protein: CASSGVPGQELYSNQPQHF.

This chain uses TRBV7-9 with TRBJ2-7, with D perhaps TRBD1 (6 bases). This CDR3 spans 14 amino acids. The germline V and J ends were trimmed by 3 bases and 1 base, with 10 bases remaining between them. From germline, CDR1 is SEHNR and CDR2 FQNEAQ (reference sequence). CDR3 DNA: TGTGCCAGCAGCTTGCAGGGGAAGTCCTACGAGCAGTACTTC. This sequence encodes CASSLQGKSYEQYF. Together with reference TRBV7-9 and TRBJ2-7, the CDR3 gives the full variable domain: DTGVSQNPRHKITKRGQNVTFRCDPISEHNRLYWYRQTLGQGPEFLTYFQNEAQLEKSRLLSDRFSAERPKGSFSTLEIQRTEQGDSAMYLCASSLQGKSYEQYFGPGTRLTVT.

The chain employs TRBV5-1 and TRBJ2-3, with D maybe TRBD2 (6 bases). V dropped 1 base and J dropped 1 base, with 7 bases sitting between them. The CDR3 sequence is 14 residues long. Germline CDR1 and CDR2: SGHRS and YFSETQ. DNA of the CDR3: TGCGCCAGCAGCTTGTGGGGGGGCACAGATACGCAGTATTTT. Translating gives CASSLWGGTDTQYF.

This chain links TRBV11-1 with TRBJ1-4, with D uncertain. This CDR3 contains 15 residues. Per the germline V gene, CDR1 is SGHAT and CDR2 is FQDESV (reference sequence). V was trimmed by 5 bases and J by 7 bases, leaving 17 bases between them. Written as DNA, the CDR3 is TGTGCCAGCAGCCGACGGCGGGGTAAGGGTGAAAAACTGTTTTTT. Its translation: CASSRRRGKGEKLFF.

The table lists this clone with a count of one. The chain combines TRBV6-5 with TRBJ1-1, with D perhaps matching TRBD1 (5 bases). CDR3 size: 13 residues. Germline CDR1 is MNHEY and CDR2 is SVGAGI. Trimming removed 4 bases from V and 1 base from J, with 7 bases in between. DNA for the CDR3: TGTGCCAGCAGTTCGACAGCGAACACTGAAGCTTTCTTT. Its protein product is CASSSTANTEAFF.

The chain is built from TRBV5-5 and TRBJ1-5; D is uncertain. V was clipped by 3 bases and J by 5 bases, with 18 bases between them. The CDR3 extends over 16 amino acids. CDR1 is SGHKS, CDR2 YYEKEE, per germline (reference sequence). CDR3 sequence: CASSSGNRGPYQPQHF. DNA for the CDR3: TGTGCCAGCAGCTCAGGAAACCGAGGGCCATATCAGCCCCAGCATTTT.

CDR3 nucleotide sequence: TGTGCCAGCAGTCGGACTAGCGGGGTACCCACAGATACGCAGTATTTT. Translating it yields CASSRTSGVPTDTQYF. The chain joins TRBV28 to TRBJ2-3; TRBD2 matches at 12 bases. CDR3 length: 16 residues. With 5 bases clipped from V and 2 bases from J, the junction kept 5 bases outside the gene matches. Germline assignment: CDR1 MDHEN and CDR2 SYDVKM.

J is TRBJ2-5 and V is TRBV7-3; D not certain. CDR3 length: 13 residues. Trimming removed 5 bases at V and 0 bases at J, with 7 bases between. Germline loops: CDR1 SGHTA, CDR2 FQGTGA. CDR3 nucleotides: TGTGCCAGCAGCCTCACAAACCAAGAGACCCAGTACTTC. Translated, it gives CASSLTNQETQYF.

The V gene is TRBV18, the J gene TRBJ1-1; tentative D call: TRBD1 (6 bases). CDR1 is KGHSH, CDR2 LQKENI, per germline. CDR3 size: 13 residues. The V and J ends lost 5 bases and 4 bases respectively, with 11 bases between them. This CDR3 reads CASSNREGTEAFF. DNA for the CDR3: TGTGCCAGCTCAAACAGGGAAGGCACTGAAGCTTTCTTT.

The chain combines TRBV15 with TRBJ1-2; the D is unclear. The CDR3 runs to 15 residues. V lost 6 bases and J lost 7, with 21 bases in between. The germline gives CDR1 LNHNV, CDR2 YYDKDF (reference sequence). The CDR3 reads CATSGVLFGLGGYTF. The DNA of the CDR3 is TGTGCCACCAGTGGCGTCTTGTTCGGGTTGGGTGGCTACACCTTC.

The chain employs TRBV18 and TRBJ1-6; 9 bases match TRBD1. The ends lost 6 bases at V and 3 bases at J; junction bases unmatched: 6. Germline CDR1 KGHSH, CDR2 LQKENI. The CDR3 has 16 residues. In nucleotides, the CDR3 is TGTGCCAGCTCGGCACAGGGGGCAGGCTATAATTCACCCCTCCACTTT. Translating gives CASSAQGAGYNSPLHF.

V gene TRBV7-8 combines with J gene TRBJ2-1; D possibly corresponds to TRBD2 (5 bases). The CDR3 is made up of 15 amino acids. V lost 5 bases, J lost 3 bases, and 14 bases lay in between. Germline loops: CDR1 SGHVS, CDR2 FQNEAQ. This CDR3 is CASSRGFSDYNEQFF. The CDR3 bases are TGTGCCAGCAGCCGAGGGTTTAGCGACTACAATGAGCAGTTCTTC.

This chain links TRBV12-3 or TRBV12-4 with TRBJ1-2, with 7 bases fitting TRBD1. Losses at the gene ends were 5 bases for V and 8 bases for J; bases not matched to a gene: 8. The CDR3 is 13 amino acids. This CDR3 is CASSTRQGRGYTF. The CDR3 nucleotides are TGTGCCAGCAGTACCCGACAGGGCAGGGGCTACACCTTC.